What follows are 10 T cell receptor beta chains derived from one specimen sequenced in a study of regulatory T cells in long-lasting Graves disease. The authors built TCR beta libraries using iRepertoire HTBI primers and Arm-PCR of CDR3 regions. Using its own MiXCR run on the multiplex PCR reads, TCRdb lists one record per CDR3 protein. The sample includes about half a million distinct CDR3 sequences, about 20% of them seen just once. The time point: persistent/refractory GD, antithyroid drugs over 5 years with positive TRAb. Extracted RNA from PBMCs served as the source of the TCR library. The sample consisted of peripheral blood mononuclear cells (PBMCs), taken when the disease was refractory, from a patient treated with antithyroid drugs. The source of these receptors is a female donor with Graves disease.

On this clonotype itself: With only one base between it and a far larger clone, this is likely a read error. The gene calls are TRBV28 and TRBJ1-4, with 8 bases fitting TRBD1. V gave up 5 bases and J gave up 2 bases; unmatched junction bases: 7. Germline values: CDR1 MDHEN, CDR2 SYDVKM. CDR3 length: 16 amino acids. The CDR3 protein is CASSDPGQGTNEKLFF. The CDR3 DNA reads as TGTGCCAGCAGTGATCCCGGACAGGGCACTAATGAAAAACTGTTTTTT.

This clonotype was counted many times. The chain is built from TRBV10-2 and TRBJ2-7; D may be TRBD2 (6 bases). The germline V gene encodes CDR1 WSHSY and CDR2 SAAADI. The CDR3 spans 13 residues. Trimming pared 7 bases from V and 6 bases from J, leaving 16 bases between. The CDR3 nucleotides read TGCGCCAGCACCCAACGGGGGTCAGGCGAGCAGTACTTC. Protein: CASTQRGSGEQYF.

This clonotype was counted ten times or more. The rearrangement joins TRBV24-1 to TRBJ2-2, with D possibly TRBD1 on 6 matching bases. Deletions cut 9 bases from V and 1 base from J, with 8 bases between. The CDR3 sequence is 13 residues long. CDR1 is KGHDR and CDR2 is SFDVKD in the germline V gene. The CDR3 here is CATGGQNTGELFF. The CDR3 DNA is TGTGCCACCGGGGGACAGAACACCGGGGAGCTGTTTTTT.

This clonotype was observed a few times. The V and J genes are TRBV6-2 or TRBV6-3 and TRBJ1-2; D is unresolved. Trimming removed 5 bases from V and 4 bases from J, with 20 bases in between. The germline V gene encodes CDR1 MNHEY and CDR2 SVGEGT. The CDR3 sequence is 16 residues long. CDR3 sequence (DNA): TGTGCCAGCAGTGATCCCCTCGGTCGGGTTACCTATGGCTACACCTTC. Encoded protein: CASSDPLGRVTYGYTF.

This chain joins TRBV11-3 and TRBJ2-3; D gene uncertain. Trimming removed 2 bases from V and 6 bases from J, with 12 bases in between. This CDR3 comprises 14 residues. The germline CDR1 and CDR2 sequences are SGHNT and YENEEA. The CDR3 spells CASSLSRSDDTQYF. CDR3 DNA sequence: TGTGCCAGCAGCTTATCGAGGAGCGACGATACGCAGTATTTT.

This clonotype was counted a few times. The chain combines TRBV6-1 with TRBJ1-3; 7 nucleotides line up with TRBD1. This CDR3 spans 15 amino acids. Losses at the gene ends were 10 bases for V and 0 bases for J; bases not matched to a gene: 9. Germline values: CDR1 MNHNS, CDR2 SASEGT. CDR3 sequence: CATRGELYSGNTIYF. The CDR3 nucleotides are TGTGCCACCAGGGGGGAGCTATACTCTGGAAACACCATATATTTT.

At least ten counts were recorded for this clonotype. The rearrangement joins TRBV29-1 to TRBJ1-1; 7 bases match TRBD1. Unmatched junction bases numbered 10, after V lost 8 bases and J lost 4 bases. Germline V gene lookup returns CDR1 SQVTM and CDR2 ANQGSEA. The length of the CDR3 is 13 residues. CDR3 bases: TGCAGCCTAAGGACAGGTTTGGTCACTGAAGCTTTCTTT. Residues: CSLRTGLVTEAFF. Together with reference TRBV29-1 and TRBJ1-1, the CDR3 gives the full variable domain: SAVISQKPSRDICQRGTSLTIQCQVDSQVTMMFWYRQQPGQSLTLIATANQGSEATYESGFVIDKFPISRPNLTFSTLTVSNMSPEDSSIYLCSLRTGLVTEAFFGQGTRLTVV.

To note about this clonotype: This may arise from a read error, as a much more abundant clone is one base away. The chain links TRBV2 to TRBJ2-7; D not certain. V lost 0 bases and J lost 3, with 12 bases in between. The CDR3 sequence is 15 residues long. CDR1 is SNHLY, CDR2 FYNNEI, per germline. The CDR3 here is CASSEALVAFYEQYF. As DNA, the CDR3 is TGTGCCAGCAGTGAAGCGCTAGTGGCGTTCTACGAGCAGTACTTC.

Ten or more counts support this clonotype. The V call is TRBV6-5, the J call TRBJ1-1; D may be TRBD1 (5 bases). The V end was cut by 0 bases, the J end by 1 base, with 9 bases between. Looked up from germline, CDR1 is MNHEY and CDR2 is SVGAGI. The CDR3 is 15 amino acids. For the CDR3, the DNA is TGTGCCAGCAGTTACTCGGGGACGGCGAACACTGAAGCTTTCTTT. This encodes CASSYSGTANTEAFF.

The rearrangement links TRBV19 to TRBJ1-5, with D maybe TRBD1 (5 bases). The germline V and J ends were trimmed by 9 bases and 6 bases, with 21 bases remaining between them. Germline CDR1 reads LNHDA; CDR2 reads SQIVND (reference sequence). There are 15 residues in the CDR3. In DNA, the CDR3 is TGTGCCAGCAGCTTAGCAGGAGGGGCGGGTCAGCCCCAGCATTTT. Its protein is CASSLAGGAGQPQHF. The full variable domain, its missing parts supplied by reference TRBV19 and TRBJ1-5, is DGGITQSPKYLFRKEGQNVTLSCEQNLNHDAMYWYRQDPGQGLRLIYYSQIVNDFQKGDIAEGYSVSREKKESFPLTVTSAQKNPTAFYLCASSLAGGAGQPQHFGDGTRLSIL.